The TCR beta chain under discussion was sequenced for a study of T cells in women clearing cervical HPV infection. On the study more broadly: Cases were women with histologically confirmed HPV16-related CIN3 or worse, including a couple of invasive cancers. Notes on the study in general: Each sample's T-cell count was unknown, possibly confounding richness. CIN3+ cases had significantly higher TCR richness than controls; evenness did not differ. Cases carried less TRBV6-7 than controls: roughly 0.11% versus 0.16%.

Worth noting for this clone: Its specificity is not known. A read error may account for a junction end that differs from germline. The CDR3 goes on 3 residues after the read ends, and that part is filled in from the germline J gene.

The CDR3 contains 16 residues. CDR1 is LGHNA, CDR2 YNFKEQ, per germline. The assay was immunoSEQ multiplex PCR, and TCRdb's table has in-frame clones only and misses some. Its listing shows roughly 30,000 clones. Specimen: blood buffy coat. The sequence was collected from a woman between 18 and 70 years old with a cervical HPV16 infection that either progressed to CIN3+ or cleared (not recorded which). The J gene is TRBJ1-3, the V gene TRBV4-2; D might be TRBD1 (6 bases). The CDR3 sequence is CASSLGPQGSGNTIYF. The covered CDR3 bases are TGCGCCAGCAGCCTCGGACCACAGGGATCCGGAAACACC.